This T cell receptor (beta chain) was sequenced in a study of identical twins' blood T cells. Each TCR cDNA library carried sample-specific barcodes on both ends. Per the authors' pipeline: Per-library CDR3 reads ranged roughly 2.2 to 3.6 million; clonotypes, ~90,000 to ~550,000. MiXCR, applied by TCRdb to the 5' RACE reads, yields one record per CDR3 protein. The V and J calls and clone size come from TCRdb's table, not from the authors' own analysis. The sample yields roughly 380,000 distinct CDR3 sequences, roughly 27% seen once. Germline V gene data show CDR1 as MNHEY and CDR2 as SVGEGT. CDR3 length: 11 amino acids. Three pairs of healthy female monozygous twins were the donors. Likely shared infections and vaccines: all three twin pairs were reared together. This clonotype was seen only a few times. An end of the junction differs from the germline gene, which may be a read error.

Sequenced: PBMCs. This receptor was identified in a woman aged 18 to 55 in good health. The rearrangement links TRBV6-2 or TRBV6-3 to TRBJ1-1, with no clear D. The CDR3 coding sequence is TGTGCCGGCAGTTACCCCACTGAAGCTTTCTTT. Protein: CAGSYPTEAFF.